These 25 T cell receptor beta chains share one sample of origin, sequenced in a study of T cells in Graves' hyperthyroidism and ophthalmopathy. Amplified TCR beta CDR3 regions came from RNA transcripts. In the first-round RT-PCR of the TCR CDR3, the HTBI primer set was used. MiXCR, applied by TCRdb to the multiplex PCR reads, yields one record per CDR3 protein. The sample yields approximately 520,000 distinct CDR3 sequences, approximately 25% seen once. Source material: blood. These receptors were obtained from a woman aged 25 to 39 with Graves' ophthalmopathy.

This clonotype was recorded many times. CDR3 sequence: CASHGLGYGYTF. The CDR3 region has the DNA TGTGCCAGCCACGGGCTAGGCTATGGCTACACCTTC. The chain couples TRBV27 to TRBJ1-2; D unresolved. V gave up 8 bases and J gave up 4 bases, with 11 bases separating them. Germline CDR1 and CDR2: MNHEY and SMNVEV (reference sequence). The CDR3 is 12 residues long.

This clonotype was counted a few times. A much larger clone differs by one base, so this may be a read error. V gene TRBV12-3 or TRBV12-4 combines with J gene TRBJ2-7; possibly TRBD1 or TRBD2 for D (6 bases each). This CDR3 comprises 17 residues. CDR3 sequence: CASSPGGGPDNPYEQHF. DNA of the CDR3: TGTGCCAGCAGTCCTGGAGGGGGTCCCGACAACCCCTACGAGCAGCACTTC.

This clonotype was observed at least ten times. The V and J genes are TRBV25-1 and TRBJ1-5, with 8 bases that match TRBD1. V shed 2 bases and J 6 bases; nucleotides not matched to a gene: 3. The germline V gene has CDR1 MGHDK and CDR2 SYGVNS. This CDR3 region has 14 residues. CDR3 DNA: TGTGCCAGCAGTGAAACAGGGGGAAGTCAGCCCCAGCATTTT. Residues: CASSETGGSQPQHF. Complete variable domain (other parts from reference TRBV25-1 and TRBJ1-5): EADIYQTPRYLVIGTGKKITLECSQTMGHDKMYWYQQDPGMELHLIHYSYGVNSTEKGDLSSESTVSRIRTEHFPLTLESARPSHTSQYLCASSETGGSQPQHFGDGTRLSIL.

There are many counts of this clonotype. The rearrangement links TRBV6-5 to TRBJ2-7; D unresolved. Germline V lookup: CDR1 MNHEY, CDR2 SVGAGI. This CDR3 contains 11 residues. V was trimmed by 8 bases and J by 7 bases, leaving 12 bases between them. For the CDR3, the DNA is TGTGCCAGCTGGACGGGCCGAGAGCAGTACTTC. This codes for CASWTGREQYF.

A note on this clonotype: Just one base apart from a much larger clone, this may be a read error. Given the absence of the conserved phenylalanine or tryptophan at the CDR3 end, a read error is likely. Written as DNA, the CDR3 is TGTGCCAGCAGCTTAATTTCCGGGACGAACACTGAAGCTTTCTGT. Translating gives CASSLISGTNTEAFC. The chain links TRBV7-2 to TRBJ1-1, with a weak D call TRBD1 (5 bases). Germline CDR1 and CDR2: SGHTA and FQGNSA. There are 15 residues in the CDR3. The ends were cut back, 2 bases at V and 1 base at J, with 11 bases in the middle.

This sequence joins TRBV6-5 and TRBJ2-5; D gene ambiguous. The germline V gene has CDR1 MNHEY and CDR2 SVGAGI. The V gene lost 0 bases and the J gene lost 5 bases, with 10 bases spanning the gap. The length of the CDR3 is 14 residues. The CDR3 sequence: CASSYSAGSETQYF. CDR3 in DNA: TGTGCCAGCAGTTACTCAGCCGGATCCGAGACCCAGTACTTC.

This clonotype was picked up a small number of times. CDR3 loop: CASSFSGAGYTF. In DNA, the CDR3 is TGTGCCAGCAGTTTTTCAGGGGCCGGCTACACCTTC. The rearrangement uses TRBV12-3 or TRBV12-4 and TRBJ1-2; possibly TRBD1 for D (6 bases). The CDR3 contains 12 residues. Trimming shortened V by 3 bases and J by 8 bases, and 10 bases separated the two germline ends.

This clonotype came up a few times. V gene TRBV6-4 combines with J gene TRBJ2-5; TRBD1 is a possible D gene (5 bases). The germline V gene encodes CDR1 MRHNA and CDR2 SNTAGT. V shed 2 bases and J shed 3 bases, with 13 bases lying between them. The CDR3 consists of 15 residues. The CDR3 spells CASSDAHRTEETQYF. The CDR3 DNA sequence: TGTGCCAGCAGTGACGCTCACAGGACGGAAGAGACCCAGTACTTC.

There are many counts of this clonotype. The genes are TRBV18 and TRBJ1-5, with D hard to call. This CDR3 is 13 amino acids long. Trimming pared 3 bases from V and 3 bases from J, leaving 6 bases between. The germline V gene encodes CDR1 KGHSH and CDR2 LQKENI. The chain's CDR3 is CASSPENNQPQHF. CDR3 sequence (DNA): TGTGCCAGCTCACCTGAGAACAATCAGCCCCAGCATTTT.

This clonotype was observed at least ten times. V gene TRBV4-1 combines with J gene TRBJ2-2; the D call may be TRBD1 or TRBD2 (5 bases each). V was pared by 2 bases and J by 2 bases, with 12 bases between. This CDR3 is 16 amino acids long. Germline V gene data show CDR1 as MGHRA and CDR2 as YSYEKL. The CDR3 loop is CASSQRGEANTGELFF. Here the CDR3 DNA reads TGCGCCAGCAGCCAACGAGGGGAAGCTAACACCGGGGAGCTGTTTTTT.

This clonotype showed up many times. The rearrangement joins TRBV27 to TRBJ2-5, with 7 bases lining up with TRBD1. Unmatched junction bases numbered 9, after V lost 0 bases and J lost 5 bases. Germline V gene sequence: CDR1 MNHEY, CDR2 SMNVEV (reference sequence). The length of the CDR3 is 16 residues. The CDR3: CASSLSTGTDGETQYF. CDR3 coding DNA: TGTGCCAGCAGTTTATCTACCGGGACAGATGGGGAGACCCAGTACTTC.

This clonotype was seen more than once but under ten times. The rearrangement uses TRBV12-3 or TRBV12-4 and TRBJ1-2; perhaps TRBD1 as D (6 bases). V was cut by 4 bases and J by 0 bases, with 12 bases left in between. The CDR3 covers 15 residues. DNA for the CDR3: TGTGCCAGCAGTTACCGACAGGCAGCTAACTATGGCTACACCTTC. The encoded protein is CASSYRQAANYGYTF.

This clonotype was observed many times. This chain joins TRBV12-3 or TRBV12-4 and TRBJ2-5; unclear D gene. This CDR3 comprises 10 residues. V was cut by 7 bases and J by 5 bases, with 5 bases left in between. The CDR3 DNA follows: TGTGCCAGCATGGGCGAGACCCAGTACTTC. It yields the protein CASMGETQYF.

This clonotype was detected ten times or more. V and J are TRBV20-1 and TRBJ2-4; D assignment may be TRBD1 or TRBD2 (5 bases each). Germline V gene data show CDR1 as DFQATT and CDR2 as SNEGSKA (reference sequence). V was trimmed by 4 bases and J by 5 bases, leaving 18 bases between them. The length of the CDR3 is 15 residues. This CDR3 reads CSAKPVQGVENIQYF. The CDR3 nucleotides are TGCAGTGCTAAACCGGTCCAGGGAGTCGAAAACATTCAGTACTTC.

This clonotype was observed many times. The chain employs TRBV7-9 and TRBJ2-7; D gene uncertain. The ends were cut back, 1 base at V and 4 bases at J, with 11 bases in the middle. Germline V gives CDR1 SEHNR, CDR2 FQNEAQ (reference sequence). The CDR3 runs to 14 residues. The CDR3 spells CASSLGFGPYEQYF. CDR3 coding DNA: TGTGCCAGCAGCTTAGGTTTTGGTCCTTACGAGCAGTACTTC.

This clonotype was observed at least ten times. The final CDR3 position lacks the conserved phenylalanine or tryptophan, pointing to a likely read error. V and J are TRBV6-2 or TRBV6-3 and TRBJ1-1, with D possibly TRBD1 on 6 matching bases. Per the germline V gene, CDR1 is MNHEY and CDR2 is SVGEGT. The CDR3 contains 17 residues. The ends were cut back, 4 bases at V and 4 bases at J, with 22 bases in the middle. Written as DNA, the CDR3 is TGTGCCAGCAGTTCCGCACGGGACATTTTTGTTGTCACTGAAGCTTTCTTA. It translates to CASSSARDIFVVTEAFL.

Many counts were recorded for this clonotype. CDR3 amino acids: CASSEIRGQHYEQYF. The CDR3 DNA reads TGTGCCAGCAGTGAGATCCGAGGACAGCACTACGAGCAGTACTTC. The chain combines TRBV6-1 with TRBJ2-7, with a weak D call TRBD1 (6 bases). The CDR3 totals 15 residues. V lost 3 bases, J lost 3 bases, and 15 bases lay in between. Germline CDR1 reads MNHNS; CDR2 reads SASEGT.

This clonotype has ten or more counts. The V call is TRBV20-1, the J call TRBJ2-5; no firm D call. Looked up from germline, CDR1 is DFQATT and CDR2 is SNEGSKA (reference sequence). There are 14 residues in the CDR3. The V gene lost 1 base and the J gene lost 5 bases, with 14 bases spanning the gap. CDR3 sequence reads: CSARVAQASETQYF. In DNA, the CDR3 is TGCAGTGCTAGAGTAGCACAAGCTAGTGAGACCCAGTACTTC.

In this sample, this clonotype turned up many times. V usage is TRBV6-5 and J usage is TRBJ1-2; the D gene is possibly TRBD1 (5 bases). Germline CDR1 is MNHEY and CDR2 is SVGAGI. V shed 0 bases and J shed 1 base, with 9 bases lying between them. The CDR3 extends over 15 amino acids. This CDR3 is CASSYSMGVNYGYTF. The CDR3 DNA is TGTGCCAGCAGTTACTCGATGGGGGTTAACTATGGCTACACCTTC.

This clonotype has only a few counts. The chain couples TRBV10-3 to TRBJ1-1, with TRBD1 as a possible D gene (6 bases). Germline V gene sequence: CDR1 ENHRY, CDR2 SYGVKD. Trimming shortened V by 6 bases and J by 3 bases, and 14 bases separated the two germline ends. The CDR3 runs 14 residues. Here the CDR3 DNA reads TGTGCCATCAGCCGGGACACCTTTTACACTGAAGCTTTCTTT. Protein product: CAISRDTFYTEAFF.

At least ten counts were recorded for this clonotype. The V and J genes are TRBV29-1 and TRBJ1-2, with D perhaps TRBD1 (5 bases). The CDR3 has 11 amino acids. V was shortened by 6 bases and J by 3 bases, with 8 bases between the two germline ends. The germline gives CDR1 SQVTM, CDR2 ANQGSEA. The CDR3 DNA reads TGCAGCGTGCGAGGGGACTATGGCTACACCTTC. Protein: CSVRGDYGYTF.

In its sample, this clonotype was seen a few times. This chain connects TRBV19 to TRBJ2-7; D may match TRBD1 or TRBD2 (5 bases each). Germline CDR1 is LNHDA and CDR2 is SQIVND (reference sequence). The CDR3 totals 14 residues. Between the trimmed V and J ends, which lost 5 bases and 3 bases, there was a span of 14 bases. In nucleotides, the CDR3 is TGTGCCAGTAGTTCGACACGGGACCACTACGAGCAGTACTTC. Translated: CASSSTRDHYEQYF. Combining the CDR3 with reference TRBV19 and TRBJ2-7 gives the whole variable domain DGGITQSPKYLFRKEGQNVTLSCEQNLNHDAMYWYRQDPGQGLRLIYYSQIVNDFQKGDIAEGYSVSREKKESFPLTVTSAQKNPTAFYLCASSSTRDHYEQYFGPGTRLTVT.

This clonotype has a count of ten or more. The chain recombines TRBV6-2 or TRBV6-3 with TRBJ2-4; no definite D call. The CDR3 loop spans 13 amino acids. Germline-derived CDR1 and CDR2 are MNHEY and SVGEGT. Trimming stripped 6 bases from V and 0 bases from J, with 6 bases between. In DNA, the CDR3 is TGTGCCAGCAGGAGATTAGCCAAAAACATTCAGTACTTC. Translation: CASRRLAKNIQYF.

Ten or more counts support this clonotype. The chain has TRBV29-1 and TRBJ1-2; possible D gene TRBD1, 6 bases. Germline-derived CDR1 and CDR2 are SQVTM and ANQGSEA. The CDR3 length is 12 residues. Trimming removed 6 bases from V and 5 bases from J, with 13 bases in between. CDR3 residues: CSVGGGRYGYTF. CDR3 DNA sequence: TGCAGCGTGGGAGGGGGAAGGTATGGCTACACCTTC.

This clonotype was counted at least ten times. The rearrangement links TRBV9 to TRBJ1-2; 11 nucleotides agree with TRBD1. The germline V gene has CDR1 SGDLS and CDR2 YYNGEE. The CDR3 covers 15 residues. V dropped 0 bases and J dropped 4; count of bases not matched to a gene: 2. The CDR3 DNA sequence: TGTGCCAGCAGCGTAGGAGGACAGGGGGCCTATGGCTACACCTTC. Protein product: CASSVGGQGAYGYTF.